The clone carrying this T cell receptor (beta chain) was found a few times. The antigen is unknown. These gene names are mouse names. The DNA ends 1 residue before the CDR3 does, and the rest of the CDR3 is filled in from the germline J gene. Trimming at V came to 2 bases and at J to 0 bases, leaving 1 base not matched to a gene. There are 15 residues in the CDR3. CDR1 KGHPV and CDR2 FQNQEV come from the germline V gene (reference sequence). These data come from a study of tissue T cells after allogeneic stem cell transplantation. Sequenced by immunoSEQ multiplex PCR; TCRdb stores in-frame clones only, minus some. The sample contains 6,000 to 8,500 clones, approximately 55% of which appear only once. Noted time point: mouse harvest day 7 after allogeneic transplant. Each mouse received 10^7 T-cell-depleted marrow cells plus 10^6 splenic CD5+ T cells by tail vein. Tissues came from B6→BALB/c major-mismatch GVHD mice at day 7 or 14.

Study-wide points: Motif-based clustering found tissue-specific repertoire signatures shared across patients, though few clones were shared.

Sequences were obtained from lymph node tissue. The chain links TRBV26 to TRBJ2-7; TRBD2 agrees at 10 bases. This clonotype was sampled from a female BALB/c mouse given C57BL/6 T cells with graft-versus-host disease after an allogeneic hematopoietic cell transplant. CDR3 protein: CASSLGLGASYEQYF. Incomplete CDR3 DNA: TGTGCCAGCAGTCTGGGACTGGGGGCCTCCTATGAACAGTAC.